This T cell receptor (beta chain) was sequenced for a study of CD8+ T cells in alopecia areata. Turning to the study itself: The tofacitinib course ran for 6 to 18 months and was followed by 6 months off drug.

Extraction of RNA preceded its reverse transcription into cDNA, which served as the sequencing template. Profiled with immunoSEQ multiplex PCR; TCRdb holds only in-frame clones, not every one. The sample consists of approximately 130,000 clones, 61% of them appearing once. Remarks on this clone: Its antigen is currently unknown.

General study findings and limits: Across lesional scalp, and particularly alopecia totalis/universalis, clonality surpassed that of normal scalp.

Treatment meaning: oral pan-JAK inhibitor, 5-10 mg twice daily. Germline V gene sequence: CDR1 LGHNA, CDR2 YSLEER. V trimming: 0 bases; J trimming: 2 bases; junction bases outside the gene matches: 5. This CDR3 contains 16 residues. The V call is TRBV4-3, the J call TRBJ2-7, with 9 bases matching TRBD2. The starting material was CD4+ T cells sorted from blood, obtained at week 4, from a patient treated with tofacitinib. The TCR comes from a human donor with alopecia areata. The CDR3 bases are TGCGCCAGCAGCCAAGATGGGATAGCGGGAGCCTACGAGCAGTACTTC. This translates into CASSQDGIAGAYEQYF.